Each of the 9 T cell receptor beta chains below was sequenced from the same sample in a study of shared clonotypes between healthy human individuals. CD8 cells regarded as naive lacked CD45RO, were positively chosen for CCR7, and omitted terminally differentiated effector memory CD45RA+ cells. Some clones are missing from TCRdb's copy, which holds only in-frame ones; the method was immunoSEQ multiplex PCR. The table has millions of clones, about 95% seen once. The sequenced sample consisted of naive CD8+ T cells sorted from blood. The receptor set was obtained from a man between 18 and 29 years old in good health.

CDR3 DNA sequence: TGTGCCAGTAGTATTGGGGACAGACCACAAGAGACCCAGTACTTC. This sequence encodes CASSIGDRPQETQYF. The chain is built from TRBV19 and TRBJ2-5; TRBD1 matches at 7 bases. Germline CDR1 reads LNHDA; CDR2 reads SQIVND (reference sequence). With 3 bases clipped from V and 2 bases from J, the junction kept 6 bases outside the gene matches. The CDR3 has 15 amino acids.

On this clone: Other nucleotide sequences from this sample produce the same CDR3. The chain has TRBV11-2 and TRBJ2-2; 11 bases agree with TRBD1. Germline V lookup: CDR1 SGHAT, CDR2 FQNNGV. V shed 1 base and J 7 bases; nucleotides not matched to a gene: 2. The CDR3 covers 15 residues. Here the CDR3 DNA reads TGTGCCAGCAGCTTAGGGACAGGGGGCTTCGGGGAGCTGTTTTTT. This codes for CASSLGTGGFGELFF.

The chain recombines TRBV19 with TRBJ2-2, with D perhaps TRBD2 (6 bases). Germline CDR1 is LNHDA and CDR2 is SQIVND (reference sequence). CDR3 length: 13 amino acids. V was trimmed by 6 bases and J by 7 bases, leaving 12 bases between them. The CDR3 region is CASSPSGVGELFF. The CDR3 nucleotides are TGTGCCAGTAGCCCATCGGGGGTCGGGGAGCTGTTTTTT.

This chain connects TRBV19 to TRBJ2-3, with D uncertain. The CDR3 length is 13 residues. The germline gives CDR1 LNHDA, CDR2 SQIVND (reference sequence). V was shortened by 3 bases and J by 4 bases, with 8 bases between the two germline ends. The CDR3 DNA sequence: TGTGCCAGTAGTATTAGTCCACCAGATACGCAGTATTTT. It yields the protein CASSISPPDTQYF.

The J gene is TRBJ2-7, the V gene TRBV15; D gene uncertain. With 5 bases removed from V and 1 base from J, the gap between germline ends came to 15 bases. The germline gives CDR1 LNHNV, CDR2 YYDKDF (reference sequence). The CDR3 contains 15 residues. CDR3 residues: CATSPLPGPSYEQYF. In DNA, the CDR3 is TGTGCCACCAGCCCTCTCCCCGGGCCTTCCTACGAGCAGTACTTC.

This sequence joins TRBV7-9 and TRBJ2-7, with 8 nucleotides matching TRBD2. V was pared by 7 bases and J by 4 bases, with 9 bases of the junction left unmatched. The CDR3 has 14 residues. Germline V lookup: CDR1 SEHNR, CDR2 FQNEAQ (reference sequence). CDR3 sequence reads: CASTRQGGGYEQYF. The CDR3 coding sequence is TGTGCCAGCACCAGGCAGGGCGGGGGGTACGAGCAGTACTTC.

This clone showed up just once. The chain carries TRBV4-1 and TRBJ2-5; D may match TRBD1 or TRBD2 (5 bases each). V lost 4 bases, J lost 5 bases, and 17 bases lay in between. This CDR3 has 15 amino acids. CDR1 MGHRA and CDR2 YSYEKL come from the germline V gene. The DNA of the CDR3 is TGCGCCAGCAGCCCGGGAAAGAACGGGGCGGAGACCCAGTACTTC. Protein: CASSPGKNGAETQYF.

As concerns this clone: Other nucleotide sequences in the sample specify the same CDR3. This chain's CDR3 is CASSYSAGGSYEQYF. CDR3 nucleotides: TGTGCCAGCAGTTACTCCGCTGGGGGTTCCTACGAGCAGTACTTC. The chain links TRBV6-5 to TRBJ2-7; D tentatively reads TRBD1 or TRBD2 (5 bases each). The CDR3 covers 15 residues. Germline-derived CDR1 and CDR2 are MNHEY and SVGAGI. The germline V and J ends were trimmed by 0 bases and 1 base, with 10 bases remaining between them.

CDR3 coding DNA: TGTGCCAGCACCGCCTCGGGCACCGGGGAGCTGTTTTTT. This translates into CASTASGTGELFF. The chain employs TRBV6-5 and TRBJ2-2; D is uncertain. Germline V lookup: CDR1 MNHEY, CDR2 SVGAGI. Trimming left V 7 bases short and J 4 bases short, with 10 bases between. The CDR3 is 13 residues long.